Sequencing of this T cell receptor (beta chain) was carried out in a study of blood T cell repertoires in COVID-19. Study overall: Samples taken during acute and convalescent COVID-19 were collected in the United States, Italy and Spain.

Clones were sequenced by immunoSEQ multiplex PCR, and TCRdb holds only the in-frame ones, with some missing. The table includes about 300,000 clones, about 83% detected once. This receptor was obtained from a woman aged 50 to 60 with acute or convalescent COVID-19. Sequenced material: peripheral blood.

The CDR3 DNA sequence: TGTGCCAGCAACCCAGGGGGATCTGGGGCCAACGTCCTGACTTTC. Translated, it gives CASNPGGSGANVLTF. The J gene is TRBJ2-6, the V gene TRBV4-2, with 7 bases matching TRBD1. V lost 7 bases to trimming and J lost 1 base; unmatched junction nucleotides: 4. CDR3 length equals 15 residues. From germline, CDR1 is LGHNA and CDR2 YNFKEQ.